These T cell receptor beta chains were read from a single sample in a study of blood T cell repertoires in COVID-19. Libraries were prepared by immunoSEQ multiplex PCR; TCRdb keeps only in-frame clonotypes and omits some of them. This sample has about 140,000 clones, with approximately 88% found just once. The material sequenced was peripheral blood. The receptor set was obtained from a human donor in a cohort sampled during active COVID-19. Both conserved end residues are trimmed from each CDR3.

V: TRBV3-1/TRBV3-2; CDR3: ASSLYIGQAYSGNTIY
V: TRBV3-1/TRBV3-2; CDR3: ASSQAALAGVVETQY
V: TRBV19; CDR3: ASSIGDRQGTQY
V: TRBV7-9; CDR3: ASSRLTGGANNEKLF
V: TRBV9; CDR3: ASSGKTSGGFNEQF
V: TRBV7-8; CDR3: ASSARDRAEQY
V: TRBV7-9; CDR3: ASSLSGGSYEQY
V: TRBV3-1/TRBV3-2; CDR3: ASSRGGPNTEAF
V: TRBV5-4; CDR3: ASSFLRGTGELF
V: TRBV6-1; CDR3: ASSETGGYGYT
V: TRBV13; CDR3: ASRGRVLGNTIY
V: TRBV12-3/TRBV12-4; CDR3: ASSLGQGYGYT
V: TRBV19; CDR3: ASSVGGANEKLF
V: TRBV3-1/TRBV3-2; CDR3: ASSLGTGAEKLF
V: TRBV20-1; CDR3: SASLSARTEAF
V: TRBV7-2; CDR3: ASSLAGQGLHEQY
V: TRBV5-4; CDR3: ASSFRDGSYEQY
V: TRBV6-6; CDR3: ASSPRAGPLSGANVLT
V: TRBV10-3; CDR3: AISGTSVETQY
V: TRBV25-1; CDR3: ASSEGTAVFTDTQY
V: TRBV14; CDR3: ASSRDRGWKAF
V: TRBV5-6; CDR3: ASSATQSSYNSPLH
V: TRBV7-9; CDR3: ASSRQKLGNTEAF
V: TRBV7-8; CDR3: ASSVLAGGSPLH
V: TRBV7-8; CDR3: ASSLIGGGEETQY
V: TRBV19; CDR3: ASSWTGLNEKLF
V: TRBV14; CDR3: ASSLGQGYYGYT
V: TRBV7-2; CDR3: ASGGLGRSTDTQY
V: TRBV12-3/TRBV12-4; CDR3: ASRRQNYGYT
V: TRBV25-1; CDR3: ASSERPGIGYT
V: TRBV7-8; CDR3: ATAGGRGQPQH
V: TRBV6-2/TRBV6-3; CDR3: ASSRLRSTQY
V: TRBV10-3; CDR3: AISVGEPGTQY
V: TRBV5-1; CDR3: ASSQIAGGGYEQY
V: TRBV11-1; CDR3: ASSQGVNTEAF
V: TRBV7-2; CDR3: ASSLTAGGPVTGELF
V: TRBV5-1; CDR3: ASSPMDRVNEQY
V: TRBV28; CDR3: ASSLNGGQNTEAF
V: TRBV9; CDR3: ASSPGDRATDTQY
V: TRBV14; CDR3: ASSPNPRGRSYT
V: TRBV20-1; CDR3: SARGQTEAF
V: TRBV30; CDR3: AWRLAGGSPNEQY
V: TRBV5-3; CDR3: ARSSRWGRGLYEQY
V: TRBV6-6; CDR3: ASSYRGNEQF
V: TRBV27; CDR3: ASSLSRGPYNSPLH